Many counts were recorded for the clone carrying this T cell receptor beta chain. Antigen specificity is unknown. Carrying unique molecular identifiers, the cDNA also gained a universal primer site through template switching. TCRdb reprocessed the 5' RACE reads with MiXCR, giving one entry per CDR3 protein. The table includes roughly 710,000 distinct CDR3 sequences, around 6.1% detected once. This record belongs to a study of identical twins. Overall study results and limits: In zero-insertion analyses, partial confounding could arise from invariant MAIT and iNKT cells.

Looked up from germline, CDR1 is SGHTA and CDR2 is FQGNSA. Trimming shortened V by 0 bases and J by 2 bases, and 14 bases separated the two germline ends. This CDR3 region has 16 residues. The sample was naive T cells sorted from blood. J is TRBJ2-7 and V is TRBV7-2, with D possibly called TRBD1 or TRBD2 (5 bases each). The origin of this receptor is a man aged 18 to 29 in good health. CDR3 in DNA: TGTGCCAGCAGCTTAGCGTTAAGGGACGGTCCCTACGAGCAGTACTTC. Protein: CASSLALRDGPYEQYF.